This record looks at one TCR beta chain sequence and its context. Deletions cut 0 bases from V and 5 bases from J, with 12 bases between. Germline-derived CDR1 and CDR2 are LGHDT and YNNKEL (reference sequence). The CDR3 is 15 amino acids. These data are taken from a study of blood T cell repertoires in COVID-19. Here immunoSEQ multiplex PCR was the method, and the copy in TCRdb shows in-frame clones only, minus some. The table lists 250,000 to 350,000 clones, approximately 86% of them singletons. This TCR was sampled from a man in his late teens or twenties with active or convalescent COVID-19. The sample consisted of peripheral blood. V is TRBV3-1 (or the pseudogene TRBV3-2) and J is TRBJ2-3; a weak D match, TRBD1 (5 bases). The CDR3 spells CASSQDPSGKDTQYF. CDR3 nucleotide sequence: TGTGCCAGCAGCCAAGATCCGTCAGGGAAAGATACGCAGTATTTT.